This T cell receptor (beta chain) is from a study of tumour-infiltrating T cells in Burkitt lymphoma (dated by TCRdb to about 2020). At the level of the whole study: The Burkitt lymphoma cohort included around 82 patients and covered every epidemiological subtype of the disease. When TCR repertoire data were correlated with clinical outcome, productive clonality turned out to predict both overall and progression-free survival, independent of established prognosticators, age at diagnosis among them. Findings and caveats that apply to the study as a whole: Several public clonotypes shared across numerous Burkitt lymphoma patients were found, suggesting shared tumour neoantigen selection absent from diffuse large B-cell lymphoma.

Concerning this clone: Its antigen remains unidentified. No base quality information exists; no much larger clone differs at one position.

Receptor amplification or capture employed the immunoSEQ multiplex PCR assay. Sourced from immuneACCESS, this table was stored by TCRdb with only in-frame sequences that have V and J called. A share of the clones is absent; for the studies checked, an unresolved V gene accounts for under half, and the remainder has no known explanation. For this sample the table gives 500 to 650 clones, of which more than 65% were detected only once. The ten largest clones take up 20% to 25% of the sample. The sequence came from a human donor with Burkitt lymphoma. Sequenced sample: tumor tissue.

In nucleotides, the sequence is TGTGCCAGCAGCTTTCAGCGGGGGGCCGGGGAGACCCAGTACTTC. This encodes CASSFQRGAGETQYF. The chain is encoded by TRBV7-9 joined to TRBJ2-5; 9 junctional bases match TRBD2. Including the terminal cysteine and phenylalanine, the CDR3 comprises 15 residues. Solely the CDR3 DNA is kept, with 45 bases framed from the first base. Germline trimming amounts to 3 bases on V and 5 bases on J, with 7 as the count of junction bases outside the gene matches. Looking up the germline V gene (reference sequence) yields CDR1 SEHNR and CDR2 FQNEAQ.